This is a list of T cell receptor beta chains from one sample in a study of Ad26.COV2.S vaccination and SARS-CoV-2 variants. Profiling relied on immunoSEQ multiplex PCR, and the TCRdb table lists in-frame clones only, not all of them. The table includes some 370,000 clones, around four fifths detected once. Sample: peripheral blood, taken in a trial of Ad26.COV2.S vaccine versus placebo. Source of these receptors: a person aged 18-60 years who received the Ad26.COV2.S COVID-19 vaccine or a placebo. Both conserved end residues are part of each CDR3. The D gene is left open where the match is weak. Where a row states a size, it is once, few, many or the class of an expanded clone; other rows omit it.

CDR3nt: TGTGCCAGCAGCGTGGACAGGAACACTGAAGCTTTCTTT
CDR3aa: CASSVDRNTEAFF
v_gene: TRBV6-4
j_gene: TRBJ1-1
d_gene: .
len: 13
abundance: once

CDR3nt: TGCGCCAGCAGCTTGTCCGTGGACCTTTCACCCCTCCACTTT
CDR3aa: CASSLSVDLSPLHF
v_gene: TRBV5-1
j_gene: TRBJ1-6
d_gene: .
len: 14
abundance: .

CDR3nt: TGTGCCAGCAGTAACACCCACTCCTACGAGCAGTACTTC
CDR3aa: CASSNTHSYEQYF
v_gene: TRBV9
j_gene: TRBJ2-7
d_gene: .
len: 13
abundance: .

CDR3nt: TGTGCCAGCAGCTCTCGGGCCGCCTACGAGCAGTACTTC
CDR3aa: CASSSRAAYEQYF
v_gene: TRBV5-4
j_gene: TRBJ2-7
d_gene: .
len: 13
abundance: .

CDR3nt: TGTGCCAGCAGCGGGTTTACGCAGTATTTT
CDR3aa: CASSGFTQYF
v_gene: TRBV5-6
j_gene: TRBJ2-3
d_gene: .
len: 10
abundance: .

CDR3nt: TGTGCCAGCTCACCACTCTTTGCGGGATTTGCGGCCGGGGAGCTGTTTTTT
CDR3aa: CASSPLFAGFAAGELFF
v_gene: TRBV18
j_gene: TRBJ2-2
d_gene: .
len: 17
abundance: few

CDR3nt: TGTGCCAGCAGCCGCCAGAACAGCAATCAGCCCCAGCATTTT
CDR3aa: CASSRQNSNQPQHF
v_gene: TRBV27
j_gene: TRBJ1-5
d_gene: .
len: 14
abundance: .

CDR3nt: TGTGCCAGCAGTTTAAAGGGCAGGGCGTTAGAACTGTTTTTT
CDR3aa: CASSLKGRALELFF
v_gene: TRBV7-9
j_gene: TRBJ1-4
d_gene: .
len: 14
abundance: .

CDR3nt: TGTGCCAGCAGTGGTATAGCGGGAGACGTCAGTGAGCAGTTCTTC
CDR3aa: CASSGIAGDVSEQFF
v_gene: TRBV9
j_gene: TRBJ2-1
d_gene: TRBD2
len: 15
abundance: .

CDR3nt: TGCGCCAGCAGCCAAGTTCCCTTGGCTAGCGCAAACTACAATGAGCAGTTCTTC
CDR3aa: CASSQVPLASANYNEQFF
v_gene: TRBV4-3
j_gene: TRBJ2-1
d_gene: .
len: 18
abundance: few

CDR3nt: TGTGCCAGCAGTTTACGCGACTGGGGCACTGAAGCTTTCTTT
CDR3aa: CASSLRDWGTEAFF
v_gene: TRBV27
j_gene: TRBJ1-1
d_gene: .
len: 14
abundance: .

CDR3nt: TGTGCCAGCAGCCCGGAGTACTCTGGGGCCAACGTCCTGACTTTC
CDR3aa: CASSPEYSGANVLTF
v_gene: TRBV6-5
j_gene: TRBJ2-6
d_gene: .
len: 15
abundance: .

CDR3nt: TGTGCCAGCAGCTTAGTCGGACTGCGACTGCTGAATTCACCCCTCCACTTT
CDR3aa: CASSLVGLRLLNSPLHF
v_gene: TRBV11-2
j_gene: TRBJ1-6
d_gene: .
len: 17
abundance: once

CDR3nt: TGTGCCAGTAGTATAGATCTGCGAGGGGTTACTGAAGCTTTCTTT
CDR3aa: CASSIDLRGVTEAFF
v_gene: TRBV19
j_gene: TRBJ1-1
d_gene: .
len: 15
abundance: .

CDR3nt: TGTGCCAGCAGCTCCTGGAAGGGGGGGACCCACTCCTACGAGCAGTACTTC
CDR3aa: CASSSWKGGTHSYEQYF
v_gene: TRBV7-9
j_gene: TRBJ2-7
d_gene: .
len: 17
abundance: .

CDR3nt: TGTGCCAGCAGCCTCCGACAGGGGACCTACGAGCAGTACTTC
CDR3aa: CASSLRQGTYEQYF
v_gene: TRBV4-2
j_gene: TRBJ2-7
d_gene: TRBD1
len: 14
abundance: .

CDR3nt: TGTGCCAGCAGTGAAACGCAGGGTCGTCCGAATGGCTACACCTTC
CDR3aa: CASSETQGRPNGYTF
v_gene: TRBV2
j_gene: TRBJ1-2
d_gene: .
len: 15
abundance: .